This TCR beta chain was documented in a study of beta chain features in type 1 diabetes. The study, taken as a whole, reports: Shorter TCRB CDR3s, moderately but significantly so, marked every one of the four CD4+ subsets in Type 1 diabetes patients.

As to this clone: Its target is not known.

Sequenced material consisted of expressed TCRB transcripts (all of the isolated RNA was reverse transcribed). Libraries were prepared by immunoSEQ multiplex PCR; TCRdb keeps only in-frame clonotypes and omits some of them. The top ten hold roughly 0.015% of the sample, which has about 300,000 clones, approximately 12% seen once. The CDR3 has 13 residues. In germline, CDR1 is SQVTM, CDR2 ANQGSEA. Between the trimmed V and J ends, which lost 7 bases and 5 bases, there was a span of 18 bases. Blood was collected once per donor into heparin, averaging about 116 mL. The sequence came from a woman aged 18-29 years with type 1 diabetes. The rearrangement uses TRBV29-1 and TRBJ2-7; D gene uncertain. Sequenced input: naive CD4+ T cells from blood. For the CDR3, the DNA is TGCAGCGCCGCCGGGTCGATCATGGACGAGCAGTACTTC. Protein: CSAAGSIMDEQYF.